The clone carrying this T cell receptor beta chain was found many times. What it binds is not known. The source of the sample is a study of identical twins. A universal primer site was created by template switching, with the cDNA bearing unique molecular identifiers. TCRdb re-called the 5' RACE reads with MiXCR, one entry per CDR3 protein. Of about 210,000 distinct CDR3 sequences in the sample, less than 10% were seen once. Trimming took off 2 bases at V and 8 bases at J, with 6 bases between the two ends. The CDR3 is 11 amino acids. Whole-study findings and limits: Recombination models fit unrelated individuals' TCR alpha sharing but underestimated twins'. Cord blood's abundant beta clonotypes had fewer insertions, unlike memory repertoires.

Material: memory (CD45RO+) T cells sorted from blood. The chain uses TRBV12-3 or TRBV12-4 and TRBJ1-2, with D unclear. The receptor's source is a woman under 30 in good health. CDR3 sequence: CASSLMTGYTF. CDR3 in DNA: TGTGCCAGCAGTTTAATGACAGGCTACACCTTC.